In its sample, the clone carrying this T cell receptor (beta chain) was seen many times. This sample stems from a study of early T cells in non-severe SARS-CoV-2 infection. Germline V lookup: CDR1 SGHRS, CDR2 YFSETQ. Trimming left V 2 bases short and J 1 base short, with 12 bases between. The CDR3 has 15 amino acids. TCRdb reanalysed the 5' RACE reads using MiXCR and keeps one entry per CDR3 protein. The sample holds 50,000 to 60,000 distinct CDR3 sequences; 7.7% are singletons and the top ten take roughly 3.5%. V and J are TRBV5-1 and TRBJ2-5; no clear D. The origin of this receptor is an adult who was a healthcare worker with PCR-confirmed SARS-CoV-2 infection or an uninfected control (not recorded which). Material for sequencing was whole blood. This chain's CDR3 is CASSLNTGGQETQYF. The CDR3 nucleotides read TGCGCCAGCAGCTTAAACACCGGCGGCCAAGAGACCCAGTACTTC. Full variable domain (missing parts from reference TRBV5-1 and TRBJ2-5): KAGVTQTPRYLIKTRGQQVTLSCSPISGHRSVSWYQQTPGQGLQFLFEYFSETQRNKGNFPGRFSGRQFSNSRSEMNVSTLELGDSALYLCASSLNTGGQETQYFGPGTRLLVL.